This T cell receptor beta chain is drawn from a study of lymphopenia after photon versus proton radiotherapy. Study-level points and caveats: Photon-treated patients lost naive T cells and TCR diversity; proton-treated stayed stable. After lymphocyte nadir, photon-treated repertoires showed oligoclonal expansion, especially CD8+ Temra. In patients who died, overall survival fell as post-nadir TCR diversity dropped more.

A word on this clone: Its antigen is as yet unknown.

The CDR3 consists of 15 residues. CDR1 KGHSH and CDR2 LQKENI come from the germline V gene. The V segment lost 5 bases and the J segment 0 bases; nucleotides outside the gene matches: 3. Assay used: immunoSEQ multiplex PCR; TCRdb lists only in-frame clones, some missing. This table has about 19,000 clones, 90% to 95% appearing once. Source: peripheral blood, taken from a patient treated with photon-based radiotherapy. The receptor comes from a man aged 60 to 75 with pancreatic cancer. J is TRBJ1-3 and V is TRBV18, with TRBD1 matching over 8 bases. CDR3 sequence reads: CASSMGTGSGNTIYF. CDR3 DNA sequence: TGTGCCAGCTCAATGGGGACAGGCTCTGGAAACACCATATATTTT.